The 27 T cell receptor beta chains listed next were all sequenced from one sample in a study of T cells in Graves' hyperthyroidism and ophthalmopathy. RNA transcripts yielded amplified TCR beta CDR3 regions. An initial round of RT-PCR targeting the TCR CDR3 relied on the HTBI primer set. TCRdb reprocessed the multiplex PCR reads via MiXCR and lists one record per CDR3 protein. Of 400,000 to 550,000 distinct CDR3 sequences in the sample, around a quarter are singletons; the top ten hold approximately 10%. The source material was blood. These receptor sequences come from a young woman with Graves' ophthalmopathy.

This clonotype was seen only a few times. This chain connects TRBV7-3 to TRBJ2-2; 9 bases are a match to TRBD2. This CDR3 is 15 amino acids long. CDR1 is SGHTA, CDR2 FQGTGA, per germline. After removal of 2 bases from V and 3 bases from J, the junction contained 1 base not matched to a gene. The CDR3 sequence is CASSLAGGHTGELFF. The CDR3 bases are TGTGCCAGCAGCTTAGCGGGGGGGCACACCGGGGAGCTGTTTTTT.

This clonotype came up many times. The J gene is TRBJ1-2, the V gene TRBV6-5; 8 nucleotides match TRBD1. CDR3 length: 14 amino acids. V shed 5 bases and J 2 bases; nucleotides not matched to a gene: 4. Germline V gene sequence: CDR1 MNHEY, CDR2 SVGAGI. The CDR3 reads CASSIGQGNYGYTF. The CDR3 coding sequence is TGTGCCAGCAGTATCGGACAGGGCAACTATGGCTACACCTTC.

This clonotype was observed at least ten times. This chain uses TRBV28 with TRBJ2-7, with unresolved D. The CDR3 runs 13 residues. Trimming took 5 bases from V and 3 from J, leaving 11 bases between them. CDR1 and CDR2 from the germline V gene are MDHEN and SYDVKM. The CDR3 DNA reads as TGTGCCAGCAGTCCAGAGCGCTACTACGAGCAGTACTTC. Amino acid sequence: CASSPERYYEQYF.

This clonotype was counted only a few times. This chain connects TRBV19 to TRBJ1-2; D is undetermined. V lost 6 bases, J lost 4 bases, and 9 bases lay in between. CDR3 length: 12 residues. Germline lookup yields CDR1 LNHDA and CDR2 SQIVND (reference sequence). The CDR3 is CASSGVSYGYTF. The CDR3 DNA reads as TGTGCCAGTAGCGGAGTGAGCTATGGCTACACCTTC.

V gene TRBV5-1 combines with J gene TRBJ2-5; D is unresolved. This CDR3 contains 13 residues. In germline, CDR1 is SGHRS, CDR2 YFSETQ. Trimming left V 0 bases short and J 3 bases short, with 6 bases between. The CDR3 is CASSLVIKETQYF. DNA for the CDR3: TGCGCCAGCAGCTTGGTAATTAAAGAGACCCAGTACTTC. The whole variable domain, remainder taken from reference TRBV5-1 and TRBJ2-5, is KAGVTQTPRYLIKTRGQQVTLSCSPISGHRSVSWYQQTPGQGLQFLFEYFSETQRNKGNFPGRFSGRQFSNSRSEMNVSTLELGDSALYLCASSLVIKETQYFGPGTRLLVL.

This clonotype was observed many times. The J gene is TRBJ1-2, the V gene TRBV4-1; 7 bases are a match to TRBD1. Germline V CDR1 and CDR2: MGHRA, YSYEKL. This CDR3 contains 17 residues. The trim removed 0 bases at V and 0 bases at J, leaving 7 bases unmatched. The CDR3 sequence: CASSQDPLGTANYGYTF. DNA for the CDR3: TGCGCCAGCAGCCAAGATCCGTTGGGGACAGCTAACTATGGCTACACCTTC.

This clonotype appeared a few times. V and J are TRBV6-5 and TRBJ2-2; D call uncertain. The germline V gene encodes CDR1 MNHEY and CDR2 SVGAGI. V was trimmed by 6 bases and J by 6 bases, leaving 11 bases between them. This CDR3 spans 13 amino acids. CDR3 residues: CASSYGGAGELFF. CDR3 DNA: TGTGCCAGCAGCTATGGTGGAGCCGGGGAGCTGTTTTTT.

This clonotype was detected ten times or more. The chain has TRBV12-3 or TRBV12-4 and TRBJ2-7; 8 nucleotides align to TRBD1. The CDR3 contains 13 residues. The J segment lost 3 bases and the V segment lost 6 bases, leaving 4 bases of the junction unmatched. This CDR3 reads CASRRQGNYEQYF. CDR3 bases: TGTGCCAGCAGGCGACAGGGGAACTACGAGCAGTACTTC.

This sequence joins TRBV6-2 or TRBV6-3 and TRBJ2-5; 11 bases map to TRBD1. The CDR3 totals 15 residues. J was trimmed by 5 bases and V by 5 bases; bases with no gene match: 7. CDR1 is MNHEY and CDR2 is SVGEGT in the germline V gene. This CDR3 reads CASSARTGGGETQYF. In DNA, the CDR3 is TGTGCCAGCAGTGCCCGGACAGGGGGCGGTGAGACCCAGTACTTC.

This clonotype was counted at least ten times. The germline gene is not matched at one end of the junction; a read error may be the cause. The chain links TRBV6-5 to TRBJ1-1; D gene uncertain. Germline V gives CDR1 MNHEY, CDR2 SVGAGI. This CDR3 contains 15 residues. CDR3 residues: CASSPPQVMNAEAFF. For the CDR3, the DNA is TGTGCCAGCAGTCCCCCCCAGGTTATGAACGCTGAAGCTTTCTTT.

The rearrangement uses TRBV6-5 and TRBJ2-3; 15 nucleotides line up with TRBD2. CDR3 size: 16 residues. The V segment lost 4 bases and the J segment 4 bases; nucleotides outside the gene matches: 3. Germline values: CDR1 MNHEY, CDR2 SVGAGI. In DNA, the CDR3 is TGTGCCAGCAGTTTCGGACTAGCGGGGGGGGCAGATACGCAGTATTTT. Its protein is CASSFGLAGGADTQYF.

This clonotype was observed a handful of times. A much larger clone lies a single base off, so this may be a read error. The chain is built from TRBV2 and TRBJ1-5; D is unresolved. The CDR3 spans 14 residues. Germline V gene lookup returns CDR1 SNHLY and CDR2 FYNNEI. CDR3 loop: CASSDSDSNQPQQF. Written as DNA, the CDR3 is TGTGCCAGCAGTGACAGCGATAGCAATCAGCCCCAGCAGTTT.

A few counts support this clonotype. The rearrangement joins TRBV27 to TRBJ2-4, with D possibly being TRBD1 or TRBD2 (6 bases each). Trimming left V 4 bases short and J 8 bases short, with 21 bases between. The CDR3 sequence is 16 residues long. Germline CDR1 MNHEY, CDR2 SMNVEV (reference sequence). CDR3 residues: CASSYTLDRRRDIQYF. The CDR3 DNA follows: TGTGCCAGCAGTTATACCCTCGACAGGCGGAGGGACATTCAGTACTTC.

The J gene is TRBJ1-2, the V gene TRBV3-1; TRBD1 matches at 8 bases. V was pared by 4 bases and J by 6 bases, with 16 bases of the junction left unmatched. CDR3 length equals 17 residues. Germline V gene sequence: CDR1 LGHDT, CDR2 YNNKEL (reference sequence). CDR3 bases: TGTGCCAGCAGCCCAGTGGACGGACAGGGCTCCGAGCATGGCTACACCTTC. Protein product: CASSPVDGQGSEHGYTF. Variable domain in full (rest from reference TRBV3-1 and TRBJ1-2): DTAVSQTPKYLVTQMGNDKSIKCEQNLGHDTMYWYKQDSKKFLKIMFSYNNKELIINETVPNRFSPKSPDKAHLNLHINSLELGDSAVYFCASSPVDGQGSEHGYTFGSGTRLTVV.

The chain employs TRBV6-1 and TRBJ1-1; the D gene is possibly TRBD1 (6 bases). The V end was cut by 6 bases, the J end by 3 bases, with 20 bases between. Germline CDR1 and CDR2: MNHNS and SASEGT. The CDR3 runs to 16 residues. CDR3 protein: CASSTDSRLGYTEAFF. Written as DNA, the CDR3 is TGTGCCAGCAGCACGGACAGTAGACTTGGATACACTGAAGCTTTCTTT.

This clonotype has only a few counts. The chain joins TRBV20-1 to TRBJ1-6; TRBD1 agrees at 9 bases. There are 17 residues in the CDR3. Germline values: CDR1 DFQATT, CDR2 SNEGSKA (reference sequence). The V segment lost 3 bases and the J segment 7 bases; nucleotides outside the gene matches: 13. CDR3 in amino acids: CSASSALLQGANSPLHF. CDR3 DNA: TGCAGTGCTAGTAGTGCCCTGTTACAGGGGGCGAATTCACCCCTCCACTTT.

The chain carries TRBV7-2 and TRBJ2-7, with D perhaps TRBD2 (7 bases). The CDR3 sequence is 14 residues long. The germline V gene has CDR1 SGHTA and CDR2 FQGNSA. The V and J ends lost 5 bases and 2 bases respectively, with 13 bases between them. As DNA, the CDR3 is TGTGCCAGCAGCATTTGGGGGGGCCCCTACGAGCAGTACTTC. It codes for CASSIWGGPYEQYF. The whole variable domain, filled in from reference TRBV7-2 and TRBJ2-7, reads GAGVSQSPSNKVTEKGKDVELRCDPISGHTALYWYRQSLGQGLEFLIYFQGNSAPDKSGLPSDRFSAERTGGSVSTLTIQRTQQEDSAVYLCASSIWGGPYEQYFGPGTRLTVT.

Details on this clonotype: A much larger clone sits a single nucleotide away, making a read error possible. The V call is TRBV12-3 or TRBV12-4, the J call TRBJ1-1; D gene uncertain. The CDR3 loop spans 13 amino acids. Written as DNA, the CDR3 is TGTGCCAGCAGTTTCGACATGAACACTGAAGCTTGCTTT. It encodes CASSFDMNTEACF.

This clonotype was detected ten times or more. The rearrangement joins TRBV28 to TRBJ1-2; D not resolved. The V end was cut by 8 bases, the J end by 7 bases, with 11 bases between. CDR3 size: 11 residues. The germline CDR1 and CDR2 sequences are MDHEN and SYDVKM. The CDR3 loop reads CASRRISGYTF. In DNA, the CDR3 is TGTGCCAGCCGGAGGATCAGTGGCTACACCTTC.

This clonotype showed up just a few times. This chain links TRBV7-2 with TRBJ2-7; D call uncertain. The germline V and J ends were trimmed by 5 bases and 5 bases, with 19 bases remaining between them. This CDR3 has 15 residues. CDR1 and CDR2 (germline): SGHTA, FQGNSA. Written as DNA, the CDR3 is TGTGCCAGCAGCCAGAGAGGATCCCGTTCCCACGAGCAGTACTTC. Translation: CASSQRGSRSHEQYF.

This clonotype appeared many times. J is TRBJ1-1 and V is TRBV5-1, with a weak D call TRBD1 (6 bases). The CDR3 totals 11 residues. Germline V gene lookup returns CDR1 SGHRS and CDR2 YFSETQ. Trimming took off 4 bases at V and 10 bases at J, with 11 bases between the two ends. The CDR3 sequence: CASSRDNGAFF. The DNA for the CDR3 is TGCGCCAGCAGCAGGGACAACGGAGCTTTCTTT.

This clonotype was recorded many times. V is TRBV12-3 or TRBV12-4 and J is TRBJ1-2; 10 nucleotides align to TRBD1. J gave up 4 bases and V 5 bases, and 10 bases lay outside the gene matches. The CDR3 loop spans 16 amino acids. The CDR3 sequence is CASSQTDRGYFYGYTF. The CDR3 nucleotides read TGTGCCAGCAGTCAAACGGACAGGGGGTATTTCTATGGCTACACCTTC.

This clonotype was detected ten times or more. The CDR3 bases are TGTGCCAGTAGTATAGGAAGGTCGGCAGGGCCCAATCAGCCCCAGCATTTT. The encoded protein is CASSIGRSAGPNQPQHF. The chain recombines TRBV19 with TRBJ1-5; D perhaps matches TRBD1 (5 bases). V lost 1 base, J lost 3 bases, and 16 bases lay in between. This CDR3 is built from 17 residues. CDR1 is LNHDA, CDR2 SQIVND, per germline (reference sequence). The full variable domain, rest sourced from reference TRBV19 and TRBJ1-5, is DGGITQSPKYLFRKEGQNVTLSCEQNLNHDAMYWYRQDPGQGLRLIYYSQIVNDFQKGDIAEGYSVSREKKESFPLTVTSAQKNPTAFYLCASSIGRSAGPNQPQHFGDGTRLSIL.

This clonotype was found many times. CDR3 region: CASSLSGFTEAFF. The CDR3 nucleotides are TGTGCCAGCAGCTTGAGTGGGTTCACTGAAGCTTTCTTT. The chain has TRBV7-8 and TRBJ1-1; D unclear. The germline CDR1 and CDR2 sequences are SGHVS and FQNEAQ. This CDR3 spans 13 amino acids. V shed 3 bases and J shed 4 bases, with 9 bases lying between them.

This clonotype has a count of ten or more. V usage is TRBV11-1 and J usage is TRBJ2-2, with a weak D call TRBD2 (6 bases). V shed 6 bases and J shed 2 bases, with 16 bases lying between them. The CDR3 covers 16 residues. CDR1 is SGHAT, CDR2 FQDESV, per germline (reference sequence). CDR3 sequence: CASRGLSRGNTGELFF. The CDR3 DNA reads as TGTGCCAGCAGGGGTCTTTCGCGGGGAAACACCGGGGAGCTGTTTTTT. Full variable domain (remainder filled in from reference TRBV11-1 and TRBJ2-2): EAEVAQSPRYKITEKSQAVAFWCDPISGHATLYWYRQILGQGPELLVQFQDESVVDDSQLPKDRFSAERLKGVDSTLKIQPAELGDSAMYLCASRGLSRGNTGELFFGEGSRLTVL.

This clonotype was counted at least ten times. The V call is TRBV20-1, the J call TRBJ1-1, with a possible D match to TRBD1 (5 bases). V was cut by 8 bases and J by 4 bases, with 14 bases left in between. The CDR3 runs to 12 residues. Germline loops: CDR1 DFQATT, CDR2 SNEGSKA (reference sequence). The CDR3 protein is CSRVTDFTEAFF. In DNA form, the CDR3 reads TGCAGTAGAGTGACAGATTTCACTGAAGCTTTCTTT.

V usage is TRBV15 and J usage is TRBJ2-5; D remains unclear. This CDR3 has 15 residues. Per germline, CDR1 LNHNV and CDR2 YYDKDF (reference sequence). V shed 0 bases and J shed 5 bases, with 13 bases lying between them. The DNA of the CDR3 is TGTGCCACCAGCAGAGATGTTCCCGGGCTGGAGACCCAGTACTTC. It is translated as CATSRDVPGLETQYF.